This T cell receptor beta chain was retrieved from a study of response to subunit inactivated influenza vaccine. The study's findings and limits: Only a handful of new T cells, the authors suggested, are recruited with each seasonal influenza vaccination.

TCRdb ran MiXCR on the RT-PCR reads and lists one entry per CDR3 protein. The sample gives over 400,000 distinct CDR3 sequences, 10% to 15% of which show up once; 13% is in the top ten. This clonotype was picked up a small number of times. Its antigen remains unidentified. This CDR3 spans 19 amino acids. Germline CDR1 is SGHAT and CDR2 is FQNNGV. The V segment lost 2 bases and the J segment 0 bases; nucleotides outside the gene matches: 8. The chain recombines TRBV11-2 with TRBJ2-6; 9 bases are a match to TRBD1. The input for sequencing was PBMCs from blood, taken 45 days after vaccination. The receptor was isolated from a man aged 50 to 59 who received an inactivated influenza vaccine. The CDR3 loop is CASSLMGTGLHSGANVLTF. CDR3 DNA sequence: TGTGCCAGCAGCTTAATGGGGACAGGGTTACACTCTGGGGCCAACGTCCTGACTTTC.